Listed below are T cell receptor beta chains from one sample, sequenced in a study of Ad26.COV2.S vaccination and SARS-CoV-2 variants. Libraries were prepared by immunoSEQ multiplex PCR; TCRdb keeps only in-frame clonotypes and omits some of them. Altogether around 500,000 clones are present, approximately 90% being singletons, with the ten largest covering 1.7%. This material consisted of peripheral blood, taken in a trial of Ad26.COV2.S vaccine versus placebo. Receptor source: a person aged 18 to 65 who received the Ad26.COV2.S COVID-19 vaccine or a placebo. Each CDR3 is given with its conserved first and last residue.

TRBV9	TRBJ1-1	CASSVGGGLNTEAFF
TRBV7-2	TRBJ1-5	CASSLTQNQPQHF
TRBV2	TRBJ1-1	CASSGGTGFTEAFF
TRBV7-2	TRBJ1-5	CASSLKGHQPQHF
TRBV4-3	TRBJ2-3	CASSQDGDHTDTQYF
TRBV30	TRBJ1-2	CAWRVSGGGYGYTF
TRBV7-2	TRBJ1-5	CASSSRAGQGGNQPQHF
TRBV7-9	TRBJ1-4	CASSLRPLEGEKLFF
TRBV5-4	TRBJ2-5	CASSLAGGAGETQYF
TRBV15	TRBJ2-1	CATSTSYNEQFF
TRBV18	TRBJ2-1	CASSPVNDNEQFF
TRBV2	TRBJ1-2	CASRKTGGYYGYTF
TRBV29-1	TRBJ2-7	CSVAGTRAYEQYF
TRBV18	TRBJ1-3	CASSPRRTEGTIYF
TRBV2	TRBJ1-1	CASSRTGDTEAFF
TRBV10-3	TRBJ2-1	CAISESYGSYNEQFF
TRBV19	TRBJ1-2	CASSIFGQGNYGYTF
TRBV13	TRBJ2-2	CASSVTGTVNTGELFF
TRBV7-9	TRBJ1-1	CASSLGALTEAFF
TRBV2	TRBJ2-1	CASSVRREFNEQFF
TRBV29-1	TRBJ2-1	CSVSSGIRNEQFF
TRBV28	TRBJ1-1	CASSSGQGVEAFF
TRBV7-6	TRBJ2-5	CASSLARSSGGEETQYF